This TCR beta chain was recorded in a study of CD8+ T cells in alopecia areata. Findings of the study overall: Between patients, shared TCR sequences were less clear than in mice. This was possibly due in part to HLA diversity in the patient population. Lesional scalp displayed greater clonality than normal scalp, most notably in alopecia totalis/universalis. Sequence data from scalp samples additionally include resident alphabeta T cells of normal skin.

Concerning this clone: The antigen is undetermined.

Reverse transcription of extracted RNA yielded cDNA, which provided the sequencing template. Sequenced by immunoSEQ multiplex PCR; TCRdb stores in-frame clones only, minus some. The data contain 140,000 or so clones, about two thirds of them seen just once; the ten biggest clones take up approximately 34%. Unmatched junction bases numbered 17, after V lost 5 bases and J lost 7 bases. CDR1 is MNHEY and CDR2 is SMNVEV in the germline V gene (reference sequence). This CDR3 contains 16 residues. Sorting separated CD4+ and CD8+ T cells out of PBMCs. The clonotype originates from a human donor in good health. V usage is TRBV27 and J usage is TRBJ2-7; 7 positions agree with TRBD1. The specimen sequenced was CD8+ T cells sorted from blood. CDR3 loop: CASSGTPDRAVREQYF. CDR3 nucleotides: TGTGCCAGCAGTGGCACCCCCGACAGGGCAGTTAGGGAGCAGTACTTC.